Listed here are 10 T cell receptor beta chains from one sample, sequenced in a study of regulatory T cells in long-lasting Graves disease (dated by TCRdb to the early 2020s). This specimen's time point label, per the study, means: persistent/refractory GD, antithyroid drugs over 5 years with positive TRAb. For both TCR sequencing and RNA sequencing, RNA was extracted from PBMCs in TRIzol. The library was prepared using multiplex PCR. Sequenced using an Illumina HiSeq 4000. iRepertoire HTBI primers and Arm-PCR amplification of CDR3 regions were used to construct TCR beta libraries. TCRdb applied fastp at Q25 and MiXCR to the public reads, then kept only in-frame beta chains. Rows are unified per CDR3 protein, each entry keeping the most common DNA and genes. Present in this sample are roughly 500,000 distinct CDR3 sequences, 20% to 25% of which were seen just once. Over 6% of the sample rests with the top ten.

The input for sequencing was peripheral blood mononuclear cells (PBMCs), taken when the disease was refractory, from a patient treated with antithyroid drugs. The receptors were gathered from a female donor with Graves disease.

This clonotype was seen at least ten times. The chain uses TRBV28 and TRBJ1-1; D is unresolved. Between the trimmed V and J ends, which lost 3 bases and 5 bases, there was a span of 7 bases. The CDR3 contains 12 residues. The germline CDR1 and CDR2 sequences are MDHEN and SYDVKM. The CDR3 loop reads CASSLLRTEAFF. The CDR3 coding sequence is TGTGCCAGCAGTTTGCTGAGAACTGAAGCTTTCTTT.

This clonotype was detected ten times or more. This chain uses TRBV7-8 with TRBJ2-5; D is possibly TRBD2 (6 bases). V was pared by 1 base and J by 6 bases, with 21 bases between. The CDR3 extends over 17 amino acids. CDR1 is SGHVS, CDR2 FQNEAQ, per germline. In DNA form, the CDR3 reads TGTGCCAGCAGCTTAGTTATGGCGGCAGGGAGGAAAAAGACCCAGTACTTC. It is translated as CASSLVMAAGRKKTQYF.

At least ten counts were recorded for this clonotype. The chain uses TRBV15 and TRBJ2-7, with 11 positions matching TRBD1. This CDR3 is 16 amino acids long. Germline V lookup: CDR1 LNHNV, CDR2 YYDKDF (reference sequence). Trimming removed 1 base from V and 6 bases from J; junction bases left unmatched: 8. CDR3 in DNA: TGTGCCACCAGCAGAGCCCCGCGGACAGGGGGCCTCGAGCAGTACTTC. It codes for CATSRAPRTGGLEQYF.

The CDR3 loop reads CASSVNGGQNTEAFF. CDR3 DNA: TGTGCCAGCAGCGTCAATGGGGGACAGAACACTGAAGCTTTCTTT. The chain couples TRBV11-2 to TRBJ1-1; D possibly corresponds to TRBD1 (6 bases). The CDR3 spans 15 residues. Germline V CDR1 and CDR2: SGHAT, FQNNGV. Between the trimmed V and J ends, which lost 5 bases and 1 base, there was a span of 14 bases.

This clonotype was picked up many times. The chain uses TRBV27 and TRBJ1-2; 7 positions match TRBD1. The CDR3 loop spans 13 amino acids. V trimming: 5 bases; J trimming: 8 bases; junction bases outside the gene matches: 8. CDR1 is MNHEY, CDR2 SMNVEV, per germline (reference sequence). CDR3 in amino acids: CASSQQGSGGYTF. The CDR3 DNA is TGTGCCAGCAGTCAACAGGGGTCGGGAGGCTACACCTTC.

A remark on this clonotype: A much larger clonotype is one base distant, so this may be a read error. The chain is built from TRBV29-1 and TRBJ1-1; D remains unclear. Germline loops: CDR1 SQVTM, CDR2 ANQGSEA. The CDR3 extends over 13 amino acids. The V gene lost 6 bases and the J gene lost 1 base, with 12 bases spanning the gap. Here the CDR3 DNA reads TGCAGCGTCGGAGGACGGTCGAACACTGAAGCTTTCTTT. Protein sequence: CSVGGRSNTEAFF.

The J gene is TRBJ2-7, the V gene TRBV12-3 or TRBV12-4, with 11 positions matching TRBD1. CDR3 length: 13 residues. The ends lost 7 bases at V and 10 bases at J; junction bases unmatched: 9. The CDR3 reads CASIPGQGGEQYF. CDR3 in DNA: TGTGCCAGCATCCCGGGACAGGGGGGAGAACAGTACTTC.

Concerning this clonotype: The junction departs from the called germline gene at one end, perhaps through a read error. V gene TRBV12-3 or TRBV12-4 combines with J gene TRBJ1-3; no firm D call. The CDR3 has 14 amino acids. This CDR3 is CASSLTAGGDTIYF. The CDR3 bases are TGTGCCAGCAGTTTGACGGCAGGTGGAGACACCATATATTTT.

The gene calls are TRBV7-2 and TRBJ2-5; tentatively, D is TRBD2 (6 bases). The CDR3 has 14 residues. V lost 6 bases to trimming and J lost 4 bases, with 15 bases between them. CDR1 is SGHTA, CDR2 FQGNSA, per germline. The CDR3 loop is CASRFPGASETQYF. CDR3 nucleotides: TGTGCCAGCAGATTCCCGGGAGCTTCAGAGACCCAGTACTTC.

The chain has TRBV5-1 and TRBJ2-5; 7 nucleotides match TRBD1. With V trimmed by 4 bases and J by 4 bases, 7 bases remained unmatched. Germline V CDR1 and CDR2: SGHRS, YFSETQ. The CDR3 length is 14 residues. CDR3: CASSPQGVGETQYF. Here the CDR3 DNA reads TGCGCCAGCAGCCCCCAGGGGGTGGGAGAGACCCAGTACTTC.